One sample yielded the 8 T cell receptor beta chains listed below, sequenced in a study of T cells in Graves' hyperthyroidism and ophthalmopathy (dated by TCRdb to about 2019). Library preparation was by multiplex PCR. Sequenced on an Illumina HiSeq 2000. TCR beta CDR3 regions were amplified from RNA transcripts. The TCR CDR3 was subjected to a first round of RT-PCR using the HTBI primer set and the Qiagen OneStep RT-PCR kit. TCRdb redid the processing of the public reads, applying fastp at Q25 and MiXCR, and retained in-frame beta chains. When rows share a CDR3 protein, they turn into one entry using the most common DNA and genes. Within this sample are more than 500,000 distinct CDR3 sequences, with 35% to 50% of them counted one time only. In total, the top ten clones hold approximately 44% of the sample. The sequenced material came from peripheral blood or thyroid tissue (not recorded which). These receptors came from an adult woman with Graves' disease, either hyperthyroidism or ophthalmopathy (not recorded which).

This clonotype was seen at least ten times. CDR3 protein: CASGDKADEQYF. CDR3 in DNA: TGCGCCAGCGGGGACAAGGCGGACGAGCAGTACTTC. The V call is TRBV5-1, the J call TRBJ2-7; D may be TRBD1 (6 bases). The CDR3 is 12 residues long. V lost 7 bases, J lost 5 bases, and 13 bases lay in between. Per the germline V gene, CDR1 is SGHRS and CDR2 is YFSETQ. The variable domain in full, with the rest retrieved from reference TRBV5-1 and TRBJ2-7, is KAGVTQTPRYLIKTRGQQVTLSCSPISGHRSVSWYQQTPGQGLQFLFEYFSETQRNKGNFPGRFSGRQFSNSRSEMNVSTLELGDSALYLCASGDKADEQYFGPGTRLTVT.

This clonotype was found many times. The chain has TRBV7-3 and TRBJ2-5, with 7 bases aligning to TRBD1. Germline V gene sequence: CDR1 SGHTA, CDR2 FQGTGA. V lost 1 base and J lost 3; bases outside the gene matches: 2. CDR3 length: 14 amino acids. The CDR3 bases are TGTGCCAGCAGCTTAATGGGGACAGAAGAGACCCAGTACTTC. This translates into CASSLMGTEETQYF.

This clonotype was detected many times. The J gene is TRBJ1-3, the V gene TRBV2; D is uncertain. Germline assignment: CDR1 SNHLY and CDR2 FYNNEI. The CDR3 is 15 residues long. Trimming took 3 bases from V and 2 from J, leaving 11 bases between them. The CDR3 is CASSDKKAAGNTIYF. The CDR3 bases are TGTGCCAGCAGTGACAAGAAGGCGGCTGGAAACACCATATATTTT.

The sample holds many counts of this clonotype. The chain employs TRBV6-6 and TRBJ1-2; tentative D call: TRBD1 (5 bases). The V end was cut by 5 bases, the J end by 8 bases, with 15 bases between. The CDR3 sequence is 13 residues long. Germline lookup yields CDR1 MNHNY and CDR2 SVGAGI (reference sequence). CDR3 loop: CASSPGTLNGYTF. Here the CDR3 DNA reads TGTGCCAGCAGTCCTGGGACCTTAAACGGCTACACCTTC.

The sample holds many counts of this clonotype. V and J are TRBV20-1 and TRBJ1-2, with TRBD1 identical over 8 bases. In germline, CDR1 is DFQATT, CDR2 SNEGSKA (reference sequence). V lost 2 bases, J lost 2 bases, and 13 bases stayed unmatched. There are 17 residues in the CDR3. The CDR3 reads CSARKPDRGQLNYGYTF. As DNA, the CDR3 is TGCAGTGCTAGAAAACCCGACAGGGGTCAACTCAACTATGGCTACACCTTC.

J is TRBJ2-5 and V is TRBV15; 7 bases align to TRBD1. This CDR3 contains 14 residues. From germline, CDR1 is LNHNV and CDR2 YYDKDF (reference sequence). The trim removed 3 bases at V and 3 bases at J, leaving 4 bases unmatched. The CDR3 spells CATSSWDSEETQYF. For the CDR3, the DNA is TGTGCCACCAGCAGCTGGGACAGTGAAGAGACCCAGTACTTC.

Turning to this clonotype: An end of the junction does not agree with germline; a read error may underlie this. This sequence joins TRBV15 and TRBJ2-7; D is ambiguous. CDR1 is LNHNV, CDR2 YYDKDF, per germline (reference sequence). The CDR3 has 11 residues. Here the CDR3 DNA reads TGTGCCACCAGCAACCGCTATGAGCAGTGCTTC. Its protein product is CATSNRYEQCF.

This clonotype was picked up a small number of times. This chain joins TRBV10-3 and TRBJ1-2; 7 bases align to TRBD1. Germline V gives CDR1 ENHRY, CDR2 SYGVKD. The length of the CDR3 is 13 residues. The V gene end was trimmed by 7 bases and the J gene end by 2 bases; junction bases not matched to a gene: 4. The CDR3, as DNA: TGTGCCATCAACCCACAGGGGAACTATGGCTACACCTTC. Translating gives CAINPQGNYGYTF.